This TCR beta chain is from a study of cytomegalovirus exposure and HLA in healthy donors. For the study at large: A preliminary data release comprised 91 million or so unique TCRs obtained from HLA-typed donors.

Study-level points and caveats: Further analysis, carried out later, found HLA-associated TCR beta chains more clonally expanded than equally common other chains.

The CDR3 loop spans 13 amino acids. The V gene's germline CDR1 is MNHEY and CDR2 SMNVEV (reference sequence). V was pared by 2 bases and J by 0 bases, with 4 bases between. On this clone itself: Its antigen is still unknown. The same CDR3 can be traced to other DNA sequences in this sample.

The PCR ran on 60 Vbeta and 13 Jbeta primers. Assay: immunoSEQ multiplex PCR; the TCRdb copy retains only in-frame clones and omits some. Of about 160,000 clones listed, 70% to 75% were seen once; the top ten hold about 4.5%. The sequence derives from a man younger than 35 in good health and CMV-seropositive. This chain uses TRBV27 with TRBJ1-1; no clear D gene. Sequencing was carried out using PBMCs. CDR3 sequence (DNA): TGTGCCAGCAGTTTAACAGTGAACACTGAAGCTTTCTTT. This codes for CASSLTVNTEAFF.